The source of this TCR beta chain is a study of blood T cell repertoires in COVID-19. Overall study context: The origin of the acute and convalescent COVID-19 samples was the United States, Italy and Spain. The cDNA or gDNA used as material had been derived from T cells, B-cell-depleted T cells, or PBMCs.

This clone has only a few counts. Authors' processing steps: Amplification with reference gene primers provided the estimates of nucleated cell counts. Generated by immunoSEQ multiplex PCR, the TCRdb table keeps only in-frame clones and is missing some. That table gives V, J and clone size, and the DNA gave D and trimming. The data show around 40,000 clones, about four fifths seen once. This CDR3 is built from 13 residues. In germline, CDR1 is MNHEY, CDR2 SMNVEV (reference sequence). J lost 3 bases, V lost 3 bases, and 2 bases had no gene match. Sequencing input: peripheral blood. This sequence originates from an elderly man with active or convalescent COVID-19. The rearrangement joins TRBV27 to TRBJ2-7; 7 nucleotides match TRBD1. The CDR3 DNA sequence: TGTGCCAGCAGTTTCAGGGGGAGCTACGAGCAGTACTTC. This translates into CASSFRGSYEQYF.